A single count supports the clone carrying this T cell receptor (beta chain). Its antigen is not identified. The sample belongs to a study of T cell responses to AZD1222 COVID-19 vaccine. Study summary: Pooled together were second doses at about 4 or about 12 weeks.

The CDR3 sequence is 14 residues long. The germline CDR1 and CDR2 sequences are MDHEN and SYDVKM. Deletions cut 8 bases from V and 2 bases from J, with 16 bases between. TCRdb keeps only in-frame clones here, not all; method: immunoSEQ multiplex PCR. In the table there are about 190,000 clones, about 92% of which are singletons. Whole-study findings and limits: The donor cohort was predominantly white British with a female majority, and clonal diversity may have been underestimated.

The sample here was peripheral blood, taken on day 0 of AZD1222 vaccination. This TCR came from an adult in good health. This chain links TRBV28 with TRBJ2-7; a possible D gene is TRBD2 (5 bases). The CDR3 sequence: CASGPGVFPYEQYF. CDR3 DNA sequence: TGTGCCAGCGGTCCCGGGGTCTTTCCCTACGAGCAGTACTTC.